Below are 2 T cell receptor beta chains sequenced from a single sample in a study of blood T cell repertoires in COVID-19. Some clones are missing from TCRdb's copy, which holds only in-frame ones; the method was immunoSEQ multiplex PCR. The sample yields 300,000 to 400,000 clones, roughly nine tenths seen once. The specimen sequenced was peripheral blood. The receptor source for this set is a woman in her thirties with COVID-19, enrolled during active disease.

V is TRBV14 and J is TRBJ2-1; D ambiguous. The CDR3 consists of 14 residues. Trimming cost V 1 base and J 0 bases, with 4 bases left between them. From germline, CDR1 is SGHDN and CDR2 FVKESK. The CDR3: CASSQVYSYNEQFF. CDR3 DNA: TGTGCCAGCAGCCAAGTCTACTCCTACAATGAGCAGTTCTTC.

This rearrangement joins TRBV28 to TRBJ1-1; 8 nucleotides agree with TRBD1. Germline trimming cut 4 bases from V and 3 bases from J; bases unmatched to any gene: 10. The CDR3 extends over 16 amino acids. Germline loops: CDR1 MDHEN, CDR2 SYDVKM. The CDR3 is CASSSYLTGEDTEAFF. In DNA form, the CDR3 reads TGTGCCAGCAGTTCCTACCTGACAGGGGAGGACACTGAAGCTTTCTTT.